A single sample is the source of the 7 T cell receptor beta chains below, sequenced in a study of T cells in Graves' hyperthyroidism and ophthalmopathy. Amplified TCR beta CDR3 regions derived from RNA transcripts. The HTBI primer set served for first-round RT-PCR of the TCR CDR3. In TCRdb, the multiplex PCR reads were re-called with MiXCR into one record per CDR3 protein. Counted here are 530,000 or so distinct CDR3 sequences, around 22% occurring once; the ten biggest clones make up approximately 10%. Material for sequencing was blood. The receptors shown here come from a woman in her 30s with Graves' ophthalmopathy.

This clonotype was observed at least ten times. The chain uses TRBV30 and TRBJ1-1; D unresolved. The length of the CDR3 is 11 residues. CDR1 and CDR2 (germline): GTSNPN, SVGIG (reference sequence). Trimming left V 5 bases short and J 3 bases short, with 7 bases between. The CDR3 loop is CAWGEDTEAFF. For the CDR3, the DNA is TGTGCCTGGGGGGAGGACACTGAAGCTTTCTTT.

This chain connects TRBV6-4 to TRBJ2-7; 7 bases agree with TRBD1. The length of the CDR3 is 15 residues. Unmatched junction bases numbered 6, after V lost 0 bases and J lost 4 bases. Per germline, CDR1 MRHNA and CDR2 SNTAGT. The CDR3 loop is CASSDSGGAPYEQYF. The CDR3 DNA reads TGTGCCAGCAGTGACTCAGGGGGCGCTCCGTACGAGCAGTACTTC.

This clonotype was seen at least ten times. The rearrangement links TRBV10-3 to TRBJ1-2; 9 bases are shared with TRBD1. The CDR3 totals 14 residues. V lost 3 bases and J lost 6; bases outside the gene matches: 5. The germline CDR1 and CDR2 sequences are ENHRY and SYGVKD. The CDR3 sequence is CAISETGGRDGYTF. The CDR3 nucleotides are TGTGCCATCAGTGAAACAGGGGGCAGAGATGGCTACACCTTC.

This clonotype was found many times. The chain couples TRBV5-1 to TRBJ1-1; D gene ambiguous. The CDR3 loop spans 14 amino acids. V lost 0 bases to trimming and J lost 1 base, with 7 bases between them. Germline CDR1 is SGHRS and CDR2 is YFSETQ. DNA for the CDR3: TGCGCCAGCAGCTTGGCAACAGCGAACACTGAAGCTTTCTTT. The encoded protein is CASSLATANTEAFF.

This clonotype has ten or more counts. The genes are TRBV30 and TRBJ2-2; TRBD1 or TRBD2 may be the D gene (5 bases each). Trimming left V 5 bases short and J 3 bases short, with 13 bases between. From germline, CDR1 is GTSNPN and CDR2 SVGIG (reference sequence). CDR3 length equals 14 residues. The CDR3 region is CAWPGTGYTGELFF. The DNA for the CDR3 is TGTGCCTGGCCGGGGACGGGTTACACCGGGGAGCTGTTTTTT. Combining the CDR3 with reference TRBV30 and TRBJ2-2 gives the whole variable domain SQTIHQWPATLVQPVGSPLSLECTVEGTSNPNLYWYRQAAGRGLQLLFYSVGIGQISSEVPQNLSASRPQDRQFILSSKKLLLSDSGFYLCAWPGTGYTGELFFGEGSRLTVL.

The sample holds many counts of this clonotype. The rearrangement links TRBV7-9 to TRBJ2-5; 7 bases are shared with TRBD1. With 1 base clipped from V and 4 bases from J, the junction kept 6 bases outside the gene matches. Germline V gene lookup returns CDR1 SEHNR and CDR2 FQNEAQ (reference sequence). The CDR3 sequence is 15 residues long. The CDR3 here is CASSLVAGGVETQYF. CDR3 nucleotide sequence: TGTGCCAGCAGCTTAGTTGCAGGGGGTGTAGAGACCCAGTACTTC.

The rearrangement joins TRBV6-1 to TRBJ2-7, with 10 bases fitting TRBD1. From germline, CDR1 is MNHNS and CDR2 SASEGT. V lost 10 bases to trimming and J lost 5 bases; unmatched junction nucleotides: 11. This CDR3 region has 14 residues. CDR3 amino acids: CATHSGTGANEQYF. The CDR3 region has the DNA TGTGCCACACACTCCGGGACAGGGGCCAACGAGCAGTACTTC.